Listed below are T cell receptor beta chains from one sample, sequenced in a study of T cell repertoires in cytomegalovirus infection. TCRdb recomputed calls from the reads with MiXCR, one row per CDR3 protein. This repertoire shows 200,000 or so distinct CDR3 sequences, approximately 19% found once; its top ten account for approximately 3%. Sequencing input: PBMCs. The receptors stem from a human donor in good health (CMV status not recorded). Some clones in this sample may be carry-over from other donors' samples. Both conserved end residues are part of each CDR3. The D gene is left open where the match is weak. The size of a clone is reported for some rows only, either as once, few or many, or as a class for expanded clones.

j_gene,v_gene,d_gene,abundance,CDR3nt,CDR3aa
TRBJ1-1,TRBV7-6,NA,medium-sized,TGTGCCAGCAGCTTAGAAGAGAACACTGAAGCTTTCTTT,CASSLEENTEAFF
TRBJ2-5,TRBV7-8,TRBD2,many,TGTGCCAGCAGCTTAGAGCGAGCGGGAGGGCCGAACCACCAAGAGACCCAGTACTTC,CASSLERAGGPNHQETQYF
TRBJ2-1,TRBV15,TRBD1,NA,TGTGCCACCAAGAGAGAAGGGGGCGTGGGGCATGAGCAGTTCTTC,CATKREGGVGHEQFF
TRBJ1-3,TRBV7-2,NA,many,TGTGCCAGCAGCCTCGGAAACCTGGGGGGAAACACCATATATTTT,CASSLGNLGGNTIYF
TRBJ2-5,TRBV7-2,NA,NA,TGTGCCAGCAGCCTCCAATGGAGCTGGGAGACCCAGTACTTC,CASSLQWSWETQYF
TRBJ1-1,TRBV12-5,NA,NA,TGTGCTAGTGGTTTTGAAGTGGGCAGCCCGGGTCGGGACACTGAAGCTTTCTTT,CASGFEVGSPGRDTEAFF
TRBJ1-6,TRBV6-1,TRBD1,many,TGTGCCAGCAGCCTACTTACAGGGGATAATTCACCCCTCCACTTT,CASSLLTGDNSPLHF
TRBJ2-2,TRBV7-2,TRBD2,many,TGTGCCAGCAGCCGCAGCGGGGGGGCCGGGGAGCTGTTTTTT,CASSRSGGAGELFF
TRBJ2-7,TRBV6-5,TRBD2,few,TGTGCCAGCAGTTATAGAGTAGCGGGGGGAACCTACTACGAGCAGTACTTC,CASSYRVAGGTYYEQYF
TRBJ1-1,TRBV7-2,TRBD1,many,TGTGCCAGCAGCTCCAGGACAGGGGGGAACACTGAAGCTTTCTTT,CASSSRTGGNTEAFF
TRBJ1-1,TRBV5-4,NA,many,TGTGCCAGCAGCCCGGTTAGGAACACTGAAGCTTTCTTT,CASSPVRNTEAFF
TRBJ2-5,TRBV29-1,NA,NA,TGCAGCGTTGAGCCGCCTAGCACGTCTGGCGAGACCCAGTACTTC,CSVEPPSTSGETQYF
TRBJ2-7,TRBV5-1,TRBD1,few,TGCGCCAGCAGCTTGGCGCTGGGACAGCGGGAGCAGTACTTC,CASSLALGQREQYF
TRBJ2-7,TRBV9,NA,NA,TGTGCCAGCAGCGTAGGAGAGGCCCCCTACGAGCAGTACTTC,CASSVGEAPYEQYF
TRBJ1-2,TRBV7-2,NA,NA,TGTGCCAGCAGCTCAAGACGGGGAGCTAACTATGGCTACACCTTC,CASSSRRGANYGYTF
TRBJ1-2,TRBV7-2,NA,NA,TGTGCCAGCAGCTTAGCCACATGGAACTATGGCTACACCTTC,CASSLATWNYGYTF
TRBJ1-1,TRBV5-1,NA,NA,TGCGCCAGCAGCGAAACAGGGATGCGGACTGAAGCTTTCTTT,CASSETGMRTEAFF
TRBJ2-7,TRBV12-3/TRBV12-4,NA,NA,TGTGCCAGCAGTTTAAACGGGCAGGCCCTTCGGGGCGAGCAGTACTTC,CASSLNGQALRGEQYF
TRBJ2-6,TRBV7-9,NA,NA,TGTGCCAGCAGCCCTTGGACAGCTGGGGCCAACGTCCTGACTTTC,CASSPWTAGANVLTF
TRBJ2-1,TRBV10-3,TRBD2,few,TGTGCCATCAGTGGGACCGGGTCTAGCGGGAGTTCGAATGAGCAGTTCTTC,CAISGTGSSGSSNEQFF
TRBJ2-4,TRBV7-3,NA,many,TGTGCCAGCAGCTCCCTAGCCGGGGACATTCAGTACTTC,CASSSLAGDIQYF
TRBJ2-7,TRBV7-2,NA,many,TGTGCCAGCAGCTTAGCAGGGTCGGGGCAGTACTTC,CASSLAGSGQYF
TRBJ1-6,TRBV7-2,NA,many,TGTGCCAGCAGCCCCGCGGGGGGAAATTCACCCCTCCACTTT,CASSPAGGNSPLHF
TRBJ1-1,TRBV28,TRBD1,NA,TGTGCCAGCAGTTCGTGGACAGGTGGCTGCACTGAAGCTTTCTTT,CASSSWTGGCTEAFF
TRBJ2-7,TRBV14,TRBD1,few,TGTGCCAGCAGCCAAGGAGGGACAGTCTTTTCCTACGAGCAGTACTTC,CASSQGGTVFSYEQYF
TRBJ2-2,TRBV7-2,NA,many,TGTGCCAGCAGCGAAACGACCGGGACTCTGAACACCGGGGAGCTGTTTTTT,CASSETTGTLNTGELFF
TRBJ1-1,TRBV9,NA,NA,TGTGCCAGCAGCGTAGGTCTCGGCCTCATAGCCTCAATCACTGAAGCTTTCTTT,CASSVGLGLIASITEAFF
TRBJ2-2,TRBV20-1,NA,NA,TGCAGTGCTAGACGGGACTCTACCCCGGGGGAGCTGTTTTTT,CSARRDSTPGELFF
TRBJ2-5,TRBV11-2,NA,NA,TGTGCCAGCAGTTACCAAAGGGGTGGAGAGACCCAGTACTTC,CASSYQRGGETQYF
TRBJ2-2,TRBV11-3,NA,many,TGTGCCAGCAGCCCAACCGGGACAAGAGTCACCGGGGAGCTGTTTTTT,CASSPTGTRVTGELFF
TRBJ1-5,TRBV18,NA,few,TGTGCCAGCTCACCAAGAGGGGACCAGGAGGCCCAGCATTTT,CASSPRGDQEAQHF
TRBJ2-5,TRBV29-1,TRBD2,few,TGCAGCGTTTTAGCGGGTAGCCAAGAGACCCAGTACTTC,CSVLAGSQETQYF
TRBJ2-7,TRBV29-1,NA,NA,TGCAGCGCAAAAAGAGGGTTTGGCTACGAGCAGTACTTC,CSAKRGFGYEQYF
TRBJ1-5,TRBV19,TRBD1,once,TGTGCCAGCAGAACACAGGGGAATAGCAATCAGCCCCAGCATTTT,CASRTQGNSNQPQHF
TRBJ1-1,TRBV28,NA,NA,TGTGCCAGCAGAAGTGGGGGGAGAGCTGAAGCTTTCTTT,CASRSGGRAEAFF
TRBJ2-7,TRBV4-2,TRBD1,NA,TGTGCCAGCAGCCCCGATAGGACAGGGGGCTACGAGCAGTACTTC,CASSPDRTGGYEQYF
TRBJ2-4,TRBV2,TRBD2,NA,TGTGCCAGCAGAAGCGGGGCGACTAAAAACATTCAGTACTTC,CASRSGATKNIQYF
TRBJ2-1,TRBV6-1,NA,NA,TGTGCCAGCAGTCCGAGGGGCCTTGGGAATGAGCAGTTCTTC,CASSPRGLGNEQFF
TRBJ1-5,TRBV19,NA,NA,TGTGCCAGTAGTAGGACAGCCGATTATAGCAATCAGCCCCAGCATTTT,CASSRTADYSNQPQHF
TRBJ2-7,TRBV6-1,NA,NA,TGTGCCACTAGGGAAAGCGCCTACGAGCAGTACTTC,CATRESAYEQYF
TRBJ2-5,TRBV7-6,TRBD1,many,TGTGCCAGCAGCTTCGGGACAGAACAAGAGACCCAGTACTTC,CASSFGTEQETQYF
TRBJ2-7,TRBV3-1,NA,NA,TGTGCCAGCAGCCAAGAGGATCGGGAGCGGTACTTC,CASSQEDRERYF
TRBJ1-5,TRBV7-9,NA,few,TGTGCCAGCAGCTTATCGGGGTGGCCGGGTCGGGATGGGCCCCAGCATTTT,CASSLSGWPGRDGPQHF
TRBJ1-2,TRBV5-5,NA,many,TGTGCCAGCAGCTTTGGTAACTATGGCTACACCTTC,CASSFGNYGYTF
TRBJ2-7,TRBV10-2,TRBD1,few,TGCGCCAGCACCGACCGACAGGGTGGCGAGCAGTACTTC,CASTDRQGGEQYF
TRBJ1-5,TRBV20-1,NA,NA,TGCAGTGCGGACCAGGGAGGCGGTCAGCCCCAGCATTTT,CSADQGGGQPQHF
TRBJ2-7,TRBV9,NA,NA,TGTGCCAGCAGCGTAGGTGATGCGTTGGGCGAGCAGTACTTC,CASSVGDALGEQYF
TRBJ2-7,TRBV2,NA,many,TGTGCCAGCAGTGAATTTCGTCTAGCTGATACCTACGAGCAGTACTTC,CASSEFRLADTYEQYF
TRBJ1-3,TRBV18,NA,NA,TGTGCCAGCTCACCGGGGACTACGGCTGGAAACACCATATATTTT,CASSPGTTAGNTIYF
TRBJ2-2,TRBV7-3,NA,few,TGTGCCAGCAGCGCCGGGACACAAAACACCGGGGAGCTGTTTTTT,CASSAGTQNTGELFF
TRBJ2-7,TRBV10-1,TRBD2,NA,TGCGCCAGCAGTGATTCGGGGACTAGCGGGGGAGTCAAGTACTTC,CASSDSGTSGGVKYF
TRBJ2-7,TRBV20-1,TRBD2,NA,TGCAGTGCTAGAGATTCTGGAGCGGGAGTCAGGGGCGAGCAGTACTTC,CSARDSGAGVRGEQYF
TRBJ1-1,TRBV6-1,NA,many,TGTGCCAGCATGGTAGGGCAGAACACTGAAGCTTTCTTT,CASMVGQNTEAFF
TRBJ2-7,TRBV11-2,NA,many,TGTGCCAGCAGCTTAGCCGAGGTACGATACGAGCAGTACTTC,CASSLAEVRYEQYF
TRBJ1-1,TRBV28,NA,NA,TGTGCCAGCAGTTTATACCCCGCTTCGGAAGCTTTCTTT,CASSLYPASEAFF
TRBJ1-1,TRBV5-1,TRBD1,NA,TGCGCCAGCAGCTCCAGACAGGGGGCTATCAGCACTGAAGCTTTCTTT,CASSSRQGAISTEAFF
TRBJ1-2,TRBV12-3/TRBV12-4,NA,few,TGTGCCAGCAGTTTAACAATAAGGGAAAGGGCTGGCTACACCTTC,CASSLTIRERAGYTF
TRBJ2-3,TRBV7-9,NA,few,TGTGCCAGCAGCTTAGTTAGCGGTGACACAGATACGCAGTATTTT,CASSLVSGDTDTQYF
TRBJ2-2,TRBV28,NA,many,TGTGCCAGCAGTGGCTACAGGCGGGGCGGGGAGCTGTTTTTT,CASSGYRRGGELFF
TRBJ1-2,TRBV7-2,NA,many,TGTGCCAGCAGCTTAGGGGGGAATCTTCGGCATGGCTACACCTTC,CASSLGGNLRHGYTF